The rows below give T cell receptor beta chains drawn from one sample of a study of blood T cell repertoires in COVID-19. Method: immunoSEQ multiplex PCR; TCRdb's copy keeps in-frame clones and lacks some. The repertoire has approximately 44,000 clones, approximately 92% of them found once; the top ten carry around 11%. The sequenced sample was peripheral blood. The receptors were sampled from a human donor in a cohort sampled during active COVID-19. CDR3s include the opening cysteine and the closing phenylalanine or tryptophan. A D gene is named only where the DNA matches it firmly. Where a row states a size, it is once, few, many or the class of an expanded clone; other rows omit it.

CDR3: CASSPRTELNTEAFF; D: .; V: TRBV9; J: TRBJ1-1; size: .; length: 15
CDR3: CATRRGARGDTQYF; D: TRBD2; V: TRBV10-3; J: TRBJ2-3; size: few; length: 14
CDR3: CASGRLAGGETQYF; D: TRBD2; V: TRBV19; J: TRBJ2-5; size: .; length: 14
CDR3: CASQRGQGVRYEQYF; D: TRBD1; V: TRBV7-2; J: TRBJ2-7; size: once; length: 15
CDR3: CASSPGQGPPNQPQHF; D: TRBD1; V: TRBV18; J: TRBJ1-5; size: .; length: 16
CDR3: CASSTGLRTGRPLSTSTDTQYF; D: TRBD1; V: TRBV19; J: TRBJ2-3; size: .; length: 22
CDR3: CSASGGGQETQYF; D: TRBD2; V: TRBV20-1; J: TRBJ2-5; size: .; length: 13
CDR3: CASSFGYQETQYF; D: .; V: TRBV12-5; J: TRBJ2-5; size: .; length: 13
CDR3: CASSQVTGGRYGYTF; D: TRBD1; V: TRBV3-1/TRBV3-2; J: TRBJ1-2; size: .; length: 15
CDR3: CASSSIRVYEQFF; D: .; V: TRBV7-2; J: TRBJ2-1; size: .; length: 13
CDR3: CASQRGGQNIQYF; D: TRBD2; V: TRBV27; J: TRBJ2-4; size: once; length: 13
CDR3: CASSSRGVSGEQYF; D: .; V: TRBV9; J: TRBJ2-7; size: .; length: 14
CDR3: CASSPRGGTYEQYF; D: TRBD2; V: TRBV7-6; J: TRBJ2-7; size: .; length: 14
CDR3: CASSPGGGGIYEQYF; D: TRBD2; V: TRBV18; J: TRBJ2-7; size: .; length: 15
CDR3: CASSFGTGQLNEQFF; D: TRBD1; V: TRBV7-2; J: TRBJ2-1; size: once; length: 15
CDR3: CASSLVRGQGSFGYTF; D: TRBD1; V: TRBV27; J: TRBJ1-2; size: .; length: 16
CDR3: CASSSWGGSRGTEAFF; D: .; V: TRBV7-2; J: TRBJ1-1; size: .; length: 16
CDR3: CASSLLPSGLYNEQFF; D: TRBD2; V: TRBV6-6; J: TRBJ2-1; size: .; length: 16
CDR3: CASSPTGERWNQPQHF; D: TRBD1; V: TRBV7-2; J: TRBJ1-5; size: .; length: 16
CDR3: CAYRTGSSYNSPLHF; D: TRBD1; V: TRBV30; J: TRBJ1-6; size: .; length: 15
CDR3: CASSFVSYAADTQYF; D: .; V: TRBV11-2; J: TRBJ2-3; size: .; length: 15
CDR3: CASSYTGDYGYTF; D: TRBD1; V: TRBV6-2/TRBV6-3; J: TRBJ1-2; size: .; length: 13
CDR3: CASRPPPGQGNTIYF; D: TRBD1; V: TRBV28; J: TRBJ1-3; size: once; length: 15
CDR3: CATKVGLAVNEQFF; D: TRBD2; V: TRBV15; J: TRBJ2-1; size: once; length: 14
CDR3: CASSLTSGRIQGRQYF; D: TRBD2; V: TRBV6-2/TRBV6-3; J: TRBJ2-7; size: once; length: 16